A single sample gave rise to the 17 T cell receptor beta chains below, sequenced in a study of cytomegalovirus exposure and HLA in healthy donors. The primer mix had 60 Vbeta and 13 Jbeta primers. The method was immunoSEQ multiplex PCR; TCRdb's version includes in-frame clones alone and lacks a portion of them. The sample data list about 170,000 clones. Specimen: PBMCs. The receptor set was obtained from a woman aged 18-30 years in good health and CMV-seropositive.

The chain joins TRBV16 to TRBJ1-2; no reliable D call. The CDR3 is made up of 12 amino acids. Trimming stripped 0 bases from V and 7 bases from J, with 6 bases between. Per germline, CDR1 KGHSY and CDR2 FQNENV. CDR3 nucleotide sequence: TGTGCCAGCAGCCAATCGCGGGGTGGCTACACCTTC. Its protein product is CASSQSRGGYTF.

V gene TRBV7-9 combines with J gene TRBJ2-7; TRBD2 matches at 9 bases. Germline V gene lookup returns CDR1 SEHNR and CDR2 FQNEAQ (reference sequence). This CDR3 is built from 14 residues. Trimming removed 7 bases from V and 6 bases from J; junction bases left unmatched: 10. CDR3 sequence reads: CASTPGREGREQYF. In DNA, the CDR3 is TGTGCCAGCACCCCAGGGCGGGAGGGCCGCGAGCAGTACTTC.

The CDR3: CASRRSSGNTIYF. The CDR3 region has the DNA TGTGCCAGCAGACGGAGCTCTGGAAACACCATATATTTT. The chain recombines TRBV6-6 with TRBJ1-3; D is uncertain. The germline CDR1 and CDR2 sequences are MNHNY and SVGAGI (reference sequence). This CDR3 region has 13 residues. The V end was cut by 6 bases, the J end by 0 bases, with 6 bases between.

In DNA, the CDR3 is TGTGCCAGCAGTCCAGGGTTTTTGAACACCGGGGAGCTGTTTTTT. Translating gives CASSPGFLNTGELFF. The genes are TRBV28 and TRBJ2-2, with D possibly being TRBD1 (5 bases). V lost 5 bases and J 1 base, leaving 11 bases between the germline ends. CDR1 and CDR2 from the germline V gene are MDHEN and SYDVKM. This CDR3 is 15 amino acids long.

The rearrangement joins TRBV7-2 to TRBJ2-6; D call uncertain. CDR3 length: 15 residues. With 1 base removed from V and 5 bases from J, the gap between germline ends came to 9 bases. CDR1 is SGHTA and CDR2 is FQGNSA in the germline V gene. For the CDR3, the DNA is TGTGCCAGCAGCTTAGTGGGCCGGCGGGCCAACGTCCTGACTTTC. This translates into CASSLVGRRANVLTF.

The J gene is TRBJ2-3, the V gene TRBV27; D uncertain. The CDR3 is 13 amino acids. Trimming removed 3 bases from V and 4 bases from J, with 8 bases in between. Germline CDR1 reads MNHEY; CDR2 reads SMNVEV (reference sequence). The CDR3 loop is CASSLRPPDTQYF. CDR3 nucleotides: TGTGCCAGCAGTTTGCGGCCCCCAGATACGCAGTATTTT.

The chain uses TRBV30 and TRBJ2-3; 8 bases fit TRBD2. The junction had 9 bases not matched to a gene; V was cut back by 3 bases and J by 7 bases. There are 14 residues in the CDR3. The germline gives CDR1 GTSNPN, CDR2 SVGIG (reference sequence). In nucleotides, the CDR3 is TGTGCCTGGAGCCCACGGGGGGGGCTGAATACGCAGTATTTT. Its translation: CAWSPRGGLNTQYF.

This chain uses TRBV7-2 with TRBJ2-7; 11 bases map to TRBD2. With 1 base clipped from V and 4 bases from J, the junction kept 9 bases outside the gene matches. The CDR3 has 17 residues. CDR1 and CDR2 (germline): SGHTA, FQGNSA. Written as DNA, the CDR3 is TGTGCCAGCAGCTTAGGCCTTAGCGGGAGGGCCGGGTACGAGCAGTACTTC. Its protein is CASSLGLSGRAGYEQYF.

The gene calls are TRBV11-2 and TRBJ1-4; 8 positions agree with TRBD1. V was pared by 2 bases and J by 8 bases, with 7 bases of the junction left unmatched. The germline V gene has CDR1 SGHAT and CDR2 FQNNGV. The CDR3 runs to 15 residues. This CDR3 reads CASSLRGTGKEKLFF. As DNA, the CDR3 is TGTGCCAGCAGCTTACGAGGGACAGGAAAAGAAAAACTGTTTTTT.

This rearrangement joins TRBV9 to TRBJ1-3; D gene uncertain. The germline V and J ends were trimmed by 6 bases and 0 bases, with 10 bases remaining between them. Germline V lookup: CDR1 SGDLS, CDR2 YYNGEE. This CDR3 is 14 amino acids long. The CDR3: CASNKQSSGNTIYF. CDR3 nucleotides: TGTGCCAGCAACAAACAGAGCTCTGGAAACACCATATATTTT. Full variable domain (remainder filled in from reference TRBV9 and TRBJ1-3): DSGVTQTPKHLITATGQRVTLRCSPRSGDLSVYWYQQSLDQGLQFLIQYYNGEERAKGNILERFSAQQFPDLHSELNLSSLELGDSALYFCASNKQSSGNTIYFGEGSWLTVV.

The V and J genes are TRBV18 and TRBJ2-2; 7 bases map to TRBD1. This CDR3 spans 15 amino acids. In germline, CDR1 is KGHSH, CDR2 LQKENI. Trimming at V came to 6 bases and at J to 5 bases, leaving 9 bases not matched to a gene. The CDR3 is CASSFGTDTTGELFF. In nucleotides, the CDR3 is TGTGCCAGCTCCTTCGGGACAGACACAACCGGGGAGCTGTTTTTT.

The chain carries TRBV4-2 and TRBJ1-1, with D possibly TRBD1 on 5 matching bases. Looked up from germline, CDR1 is LGHNA and CDR2 is YNFKEQ. The CDR3 sequence is 11 residues long. Trimming took off 7 bases at V and 3 bases at J, with 6 bases between the two ends. The CDR3 nucleotides are TGTGCCAGCACGGGGGACACTGAAGCTTTCTTT. Translating gives CASTGDTEAFF.

This sequence joins TRBV4-1 and TRBJ2-2, with D possibly TRBD1 on 6 matching bases. CDR1 MGHRA and CDR2 YSYEKL come from the germline V gene. This CDR3 spans 18 amino acids. V lost 2 bases and J lost 2, with 18 bases in between. CDR3 in amino acids: CASSQRGTFSTNTGELFF. The DNA for the CDR3 is TGCGCCAGCAGCCAACGAGGGACATTCAGCACAAACACCGGGGAGCTGTTTTTT.

The chain is built from TRBV6-5 and TRBJ2-7; 8 positions agree with TRBD1. J was trimmed by 2 bases and V by 6 bases; bases with no gene match: 6. This CDR3 has 14 residues. In germline, CDR1 is MNHEY, CDR2 SVGAGI. CDR3 DNA sequence: TGTGCCAGCAGCACCGGGACAGGACCCTACGAGCAGTACTTC. Translating it yields CASSTGTGPYEQYF.

As for this clone: Different DNA sequences within this sample yield the same CDR3. This chain links TRBV5-6 with TRBJ2-4; 8 bases are a match to TRBD2. Germline-derived CDR1 and CDR2 are SGHDT and YYEEEE. The CDR3 runs to 14 residues. With V trimmed by 5 bases and J by 6 bases, 7 bases remained unmatched. Here the CDR3 DNA reads TGTGCCAGCAGTTCCTTGGCGGGGGGAAACATTCAGTACTTC. Residues: CASSSLAGGNIQYF.

V and J are TRBV15 and TRBJ2-4; 7 bases line up with TRBD1. Germline V lookup: CDR1 LNHNV, CDR2 YYDKDF (reference sequence). With V trimmed by 4 bases and J by 6 bases, 6 bases remained unmatched. The CDR3 totals 14 residues. DNA for the CDR3: TGTGCCACCAGCACAGGGGACAGTCGAAACATTCAGTACTTC. This sequence encodes CATSTGDSRNIQYF.

The chain is built from TRBV5-1 and TRBJ2-4; the match to TRBD1 covers 7 bases. This CDR3 spans 16 amino acids. The V gene end was trimmed by 2 bases and the J gene end by 0 bases; junction bases not matched to a gene: 5. Germline assignment: CDR1 SGHRS and CDR2 YFSETQ. This chain's CDR3 is CASSFEGARAKNIQYF. CDR3 nucleotides: TGCGCCAGCAGCTTCGAGGGGGCCCGAGCCAAAAACATTCAGTACTTC.